Presented here are 14 T cell receptor beta chains from one specimen sequenced in a study of response to subunit inactivated influenza vaccine. TCRdb reprocessed the RT-PCR reads with MiXCR, giving one entry per CDR3 protein. The sample has some 500,000 distinct CDR3 sequences, roughly 27% seen once. The sequenced sample was CD4+ T cells sorted from PBMCs, obtained 5 days after vaccination. The source of these receptors is a man in his forties or fifties who received an inactivated influenza vaccine.

In its sample, this clonotype was seen a few times. The rearrangement uses TRBV29-1 and TRBJ2-7; perhaps TRBD1 as D (6 bases). Trimming pared 0 bases from V and 3 bases from J, leaving 9 bases between. CDR3 size: 13 residues. The germline V gene has CDR1 SQVTM and CDR2 ANQGSEA. The CDR3 spells CSVEDQGFYEQYF. The CDR3 region has the DNA TGCAGCGTTGAAGACCAGGGGTTCTACGAGCAGTACTTC.

The chain couples TRBV5-1 to TRBJ1-2, with a tentative D call TRBD1 (5 bases). CDR1 is SGHRS and CDR2 is YFSETQ in the germline V gene. The V end was cut by 4 bases, the J end by 4 bases, with 14 bases between. The CDR3 length is 14 residues. CDR3 sequence reads: CASSPRTTGYGYTF. The CDR3 coding sequence is TGCGCCAGCAGCCCGCGGACCACAGGCTATGGCTACACCTTC.

V and J are TRBV5-1 and TRBJ1-4; tentative D call: TRBD1 (6 bases). V dropped 3 bases and J dropped 8 bases, with 14 bases sitting between them. CDR1 is SGHRS, CDR2 YFSETQ, per germline. The CDR3 spans 14 residues. In nucleotides, the CDR3 is TGCGCCAGCAGCTCCCCAGGGGTCGAAGAAAAACTGTTTTTT. Its protein product is CASSSPGVEEKLFF.

This clonotype was detected a few times. The chain employs TRBV4-2 and TRBJ2-5, with TRBD2 identical over 8 bases. The ends lost 1 base at V and 4 bases at J; junction bases unmatched: 11. The CDR3 loop spans 17 amino acids. Germline CDR1 is LGHNA and CDR2 is YNFKEQ. The CDR3: CASSQGPAGATIETQYF. CDR3 DNA: TGTGCCAGCAGCCAAGGGCCAGCGGGGGCGACAATAGAGACCCAGTACTTC.

The J gene is TRBJ2-1, the V gene TRBV12-3 or TRBV12-4; no clear D gene. The CDR3 is made up of 12 amino acids. Trimming removed 4 bases from V and 6 bases from J, with 7 bases in between. CDR3 in amino acids: CASSSRLNEQFF. As DNA, the CDR3 is TGTGCCAGCAGTTCCAGACTCAATGAGCAGTTCTTC.

Many counts were recorded for this clonotype. The V gene is TRBV12-3 or TRBV12-4, the J gene TRBJ1-1; no firm D call. The CDR3 is 15 amino acids. The V end was cut by 4 bases, the J end by 0 bases, with 12 bases between. CDR3 in amino acids: CASSSGGTMNTEAFF. The DNA of the CDR3 is TGTGCCAGCAGTTCGGGAGGAACCATGAACACTGAAGCTTTCTTT.

The gene calls are TRBV7-2 and TRBJ2-5, with D possibly being TRBD1 (6 bases). The germline V gene encodes CDR1 SGHTA and CDR2 FQGNSA. The V end was cut by 0 bases, the J end by 4 bases, with 15 bases between. CDR3 length: 16 amino acids. The CDR3 region has the DNA TGTGCCAGCAGCTTAGCCTCTCGGACAGATACAGAGACCCAGTACTTC. Its translation is CASSLASRTDTETQYF.

This clonotype has a handful of counts. The chain links TRBV20-1 to TRBJ2-1; 9 nucleotides line up with TRBD2. CDR1 is DFQATT, CDR2 SNEGSKA, per germline (reference sequence). V lost 4 bases and J lost 8; bases outside the gene matches: 12. This CDR3 has 15 amino acids. The CDR3 reads CSATVPGLAYDEQFF. The CDR3 DNA sequence: TGCAGTGCTACCGTTCCGGGACTAGCATACGATGAGCAGTTCTTC.

The chain is built from TRBV5-1 and TRBJ2-7; 8 bases are a match to TRBD1. The length of the CDR3 is 14 residues. Germline V gene data show CDR1 as SGHRS and CDR2 as YFSETQ. Germline trimming cut 4 bases from V and 5 bases from J; bases unmatched to any gene: 8. CDR3 region: CASSVDREVNEQYF. The CDR3 bases are TGCGCCAGCAGCGTGGACAGGGAGGTCAACGAGCAGTACTTC.

This sequence joins TRBV6-2 or TRBV6-3 and TRBJ2-1; TRBD2 agrees at 10 bases. Germline CDR1 and CDR2: MNHEY and SVGEGT. Unmatched junction bases numbered 12, after V lost 5 bases and J lost 5 bases. The CDR3 contains 17 residues. The CDR3 loop reads CASSIRRGLAKNNEQFF. DNA of the CDR3: TGTGCCAGCAGTATTAGGAGGGGACTAGCGAAAAACAATGAGCAGTTCTTC.

For the CDR3, the DNA is TGTGCCAGCACGGTCGGCGGGAGGCCGGGGACCGGGGAGCTGTTTTTT. It specifies CASTVGGRPGTGELFF. The gene calls are TRBV2 and TRBJ2-2; 8 nucleotides agree with TRBD2. V shed 7 bases, J shed 5 bases, and the junction held 12 bases outside the gene matches. Per the germline V gene, CDR1 is SNHLY and CDR2 is FYNNEI. The CDR3 has 16 residues.

This clonotype was recorded a few times. The V and J genes are TRBV20-1 and TRBJ2-5; no definite D call. Trimming removed 3 bases from V and 5 bases from J, with 10 bases in between. Germline V gene data show CDR1 as DFQATT and CDR2 as SNEGSKA (reference sequence). This CDR3 is built from 12 residues. The CDR3 loop is CSASSPDETQYF. The CDR3 bases are TGCAGTGCTAGTTCGCCGGACGAGACCCAGTACTTC.

This clonotype was detected only a few times. This chain connects TRBV5-1 to TRBJ2-7; 13 nucleotides line up with TRBD2. The trim removed 4 bases at V and 3 bases at J, leaving 7 bases unmatched. CDR1 SGHRS and CDR2 YFSETQ come from the germline V gene. This CDR3 has 16 residues. The DNA for the CDR3 is TGCGCCAGCAGCCCTGGACTAGCGGGGGCGGACTACGAGCAGTACTTC. This translates into CASSPGLAGADYEQYF.

The chain links TRBV2 to TRBJ2-3; 9 nucleotides align to TRBD2. The ends lost 2 bases at V and 4 bases at J; junction bases unmatched: 4. The germline gives CDR1 SNHLY, CDR2 FYNNEI. The CDR3 covers 15 residues. The CDR3 DNA sequence: TGTGCCAGCAGTGAACTAGCGGGATTTCCAGATACGCAGTATTTT. Translated, it gives CASSELAGFPDTQYF. The full variable domain, in which reference TRBV2 and TRBJ2-3 provide the parts outside the CDR3, is EPEVTQTPSHQVTQMGQEVILRCVPISNHLYFYWYRQILGQKVEFLVSFYNNEISEKSEIFDDQFSVERPDGSNFTLKIRSTKLEDSAMYFCASSELAGFPDTQYFGPGTRLTVL.